The entry below gives a single T cell receptor (beta chain) sequence along with its context. Its antigen remains unknown. TCRdb recomputed calls from the RT-PCR reads with MiXCR, one row per CDR3 protein. This table holds 200,000 to 300,000 distinct CDR3 sequences, over 9% found once. The entry originates in a study of response to subunit inactivated influenza vaccine. Findings and caveats of the study: The authors offered the suggestion that each seasonal influenza vaccination recruits few new T cells.

The receptor comes from a man over 45 who received an inactivated influenza vaccine. The specimen comprised non-naive T cells sorted from PBMCs, sampled 14 days before vaccination.

The CDR3 bases are TGCAGCGTTGGGGGAGTAGGTTCCGGGGCCAACGTCCTGACTTTC. It translates to CSVGGVGSGANVLTF. This chain links TRBV29-1 with TRBJ2-6; maybe TRBD2 (5 bases). The V end lost 4 bases, the J end lost 4 bases, and 14 bases lay between the germline ends. The CDR3 extends over 15 amino acids. Germline CDR1 SQVTM, CDR2 ANQGSEA.